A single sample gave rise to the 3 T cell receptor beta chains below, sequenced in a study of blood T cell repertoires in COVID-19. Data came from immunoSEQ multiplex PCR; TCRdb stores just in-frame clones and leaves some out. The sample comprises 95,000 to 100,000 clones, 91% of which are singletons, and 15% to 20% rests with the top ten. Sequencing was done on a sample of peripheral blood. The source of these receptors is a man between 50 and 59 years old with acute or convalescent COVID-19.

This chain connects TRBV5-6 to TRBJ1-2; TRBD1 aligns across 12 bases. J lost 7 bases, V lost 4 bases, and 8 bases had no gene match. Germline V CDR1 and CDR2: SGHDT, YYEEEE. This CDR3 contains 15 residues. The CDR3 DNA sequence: TGTGCCAGCAGCCCTGGGACAGGGGGCGCAGGTGGCTACACCTTC. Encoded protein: CASSPGTGGAGGYTF.

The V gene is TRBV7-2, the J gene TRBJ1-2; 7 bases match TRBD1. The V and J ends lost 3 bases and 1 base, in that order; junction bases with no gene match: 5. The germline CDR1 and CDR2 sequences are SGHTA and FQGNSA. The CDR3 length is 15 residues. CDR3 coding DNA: TGTGCCAGCAGCTTCCAACAGGGGATTAACTATGGCTACACCTTC. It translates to CASSFQQGINYGYTF.

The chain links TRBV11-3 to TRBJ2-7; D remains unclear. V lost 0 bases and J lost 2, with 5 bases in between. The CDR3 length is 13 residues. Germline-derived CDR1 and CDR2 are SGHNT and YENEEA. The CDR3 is CASSLEATYEQYF. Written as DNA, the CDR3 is TGTGCCAGCAGCTTAGAGGCCACCTACGAGCAGTACTTC.